Each of the 7 T cell receptor beta chains below was sequenced from the same sample in a study of blood T cell repertoires in COVID-19. The repertoire was sequenced with immunoSEQ multiplex PCR; TCRdb's copy has only in-frame clones and lacks some. The sample lists 120,000 or so clones, 88% occurring once. Sequenced: peripheral blood. The receptor set was obtained from a human donor in a cohort sampled during active COVID-19.

V is TRBV11-1 and J is TRBJ2-1, with 10 bases lining up with TRBD2. There are 13 residues in the CDR3. Looked up from germline, CDR1 is SGHAT and CDR2 is FQDESV (reference sequence). The V gene end was trimmed by 1 base and the J gene end by 13 bases; junction bases not matched to a gene: 4. DNA for the CDR3: TGTGCCAGCAGCTTAGTTGGACTAGCGGATCAGTTCTTC. It translates to CASSLVGLADQFF.

The chain uses TRBV11-2 and TRBJ2-5; D call uncertain. Per germline, CDR1 SGHAT and CDR2 FQNNGV. This CDR3 spans 15 amino acids. V was clipped by 1 base and J by 1 base, with 10 bases between them. CDR3 coding DNA: TGTGCCAGCAGCTTAGTCCAGGCGATCCAAGAGACCCAGTACTTC. This gives the protein CASSLVQAIQETQYF.

J is TRBJ2-5 and V is TRBV2; 7 bases line up with TRBD1. With V trimmed by 10 bases and J by 1 base, 12 bases remained unmatched. CDR1 is SNHLY and CDR2 is FYNNEI in the germline V gene. The CDR3 spans 15 residues. This chain's CDR3 is CATARDRSPQETQYF. CDR3 nucleotides: TGTGCCACCGCCCGGGACAGAAGCCCCCAAGAGACCCAGTACTTC.

V and J are TRBV2 and TRBJ2-3; 9 nucleotides agree with TRBD2. The length of the CDR3 is 15 residues. V lost 10 bases, J lost 0 bases, and 8 bases stayed unmatched. Germline CDR1 SNHLY, CDR2 FYNNEI. CDR3: CATLRGTSSTDTQYF. CDR3 bases: TGTGCCACCCTGCGGGGGACTAGCAGCACAGATACGCAGTATTTT.

This rearrangement joins TRBV19 to TRBJ2-7; 11 bases line up with TRBD2. V lost 2 bases to trimming and J lost 2 bases; unmatched junction nucleotides: 5. CDR1 and CDR2 (germline): LNHDA, SQIVND (reference sequence). The CDR3 loop spans 16 amino acids. CDR3 residues: CASSILISGRAYEQYF. CDR3 coding DNA: TGTGCCAGTAGTATACTCATTAGCGGGAGGGCCTACGAGCAGTACTTC.

The chain has TRBV7-2 and TRBJ2-1; 13 bases are a match to TRBD2. Per the germline V gene, CDR1 is SGHTA and CDR2 is FQGNSA. The ends lost 5 bases at V and 8 bases at J; junction bases unmatched: 9. The CDR3 is made up of 16 amino acids. This CDR3 is CASSELAGGPFYEQFF. CDR3 DNA sequence: TGTGCCAGCAGCGAACTAGCGGGAGGGCCTTTCTATGAGCAGTTCTTC.

This clone occurred a few times. The chain has TRBV6-5 and TRBJ2-3; 11 nucleotides line up with TRBD2. Germline V CDR1 and CDR2: MNHEY, SVGAGI. The ends lost 6 bases at V and 7 bases at J; junction bases unmatched: 9. The CDR3 is 15 residues long. This chain's CDR3 is CASSPGTSGRHTQYF. CDR3 coding DNA: TGTGCCAGCAGCCCCGGGACTAGCGGTCGGCATACGCAGTATTTT.